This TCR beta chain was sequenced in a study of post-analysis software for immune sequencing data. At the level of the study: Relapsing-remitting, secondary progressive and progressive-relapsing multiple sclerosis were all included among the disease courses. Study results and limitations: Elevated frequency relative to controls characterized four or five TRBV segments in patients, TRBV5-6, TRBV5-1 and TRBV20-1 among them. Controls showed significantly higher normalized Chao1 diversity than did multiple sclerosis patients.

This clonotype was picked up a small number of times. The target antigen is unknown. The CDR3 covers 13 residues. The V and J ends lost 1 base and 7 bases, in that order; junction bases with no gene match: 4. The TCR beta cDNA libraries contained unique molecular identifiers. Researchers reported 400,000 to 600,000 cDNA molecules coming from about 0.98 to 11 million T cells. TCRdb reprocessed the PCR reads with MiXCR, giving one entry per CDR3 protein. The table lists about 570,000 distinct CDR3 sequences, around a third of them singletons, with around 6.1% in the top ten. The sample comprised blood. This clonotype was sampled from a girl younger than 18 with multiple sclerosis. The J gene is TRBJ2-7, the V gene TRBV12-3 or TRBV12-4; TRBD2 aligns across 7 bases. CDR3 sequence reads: CASSLGGEGEQYF. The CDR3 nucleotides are TGTGCCAGCAGTTTAGGCGGGGAGGGGGAGCAGTACTTC.